This TCR beta chain was recorded in a study of blood T cells in healthy people across ages. Findings and limits, study-wide: Diversity was estimated from one million T cells, and these estimates were considered underestimates. Older age coincided with a roughly linear decline in TCR beta diversity per million T cells.

As to this clonotype: What it binds is not known.

Every sample yielded at least 6.5 million isolated PBMCs. The second PCR ran roughly 7 to 12 cycles with a sample-barcoded 5' primer and J-beta primers. Every sample produced at least 2.5 million CDR3-containing paired-end reads. TCRdb re-derived calls from the 5' RACE reads in MiXCR, one entry per CDR3 protein. In the table there are 1.4 million to 1.5 million distinct CDR3 sequences, 40% to 50% of which are singletons. The CDR3 length is 16 residues. Trimming took 3 bases from V and 11 from J; bases not matched to a gene: 11. Germline CDR1 is SGHRS and CDR2 is YFSETQ. The specimen sequenced was blood. This chain connects TRBV5-1 to TRBJ2-5; 15 nucleotides match TRBD2. This clonotype was obtained from a woman aged 18-35 years in good health. The CDR3 here is CASSWTSGGAYNEQYF. In DNA, the CDR3 is TGCGCCAGCAGCTGGACTAGCGGGGGGGCTTACAATGAGCAGTACTTC.